This TCR beta chain was sequenced for a study of graft-versus-host responses after intestinal transplantation. Overall study: Those transplanted obtained multivisceral, liver-intestinal, or isolated intestinal grafts. The recipients all started with anti-thymocyte globulin induction and then took tacrolimus and steroids for 2 to 4 years. Points from the study as a whole: GvH clones were found in recipient marrow; some appeared first in ileum or blood. Early after transplant, HvG clones declined as circulating GvH clones peaked.

The repertoire was sequenced with immunoSEQ multiplex PCR; TCRdb's copy has only in-frame clones and lacks some. The data show around 110,000 clones, about nine tenths seen once. In regard to this clone: Its cognate antigen is unknown.

Sequencing used unstimulated CD4+ T cells sorted from spleen or lymph node cells, obtained before intestinal transplant. The receptor's source is a human donor who received an intestinal transplant.

This CDR3 reads CASSLRGPNTGELFF. The DNA of the CDR3 is TGTGCCAGCAGCTTACGAGGTCCGAACACCGGGGAGCTGTTTTTT. The chain joins TRBV5-4 to TRBJ2-2; D is uncertain. V was clipped by 2 bases and J by 0 bases, with 8 bases between them. This CDR3 contains 15 residues. CDR1 and CDR2 (germline): SGHNT, YYREEE (reference sequence).